This T cell receptor beta chain was recorded in a study of Tregs in tolerant kidney transplant recipients. This table comes from immunoSEQ multiplex PCR, and its TCRdb copy is limited to in-frame clones, with some not included. The data hold 60,000 or so clones, with 75% to 90% observed a single time. CD4+CD25+CD127- Tregs, CD4+CD25- non-Tregs, CD4 and CD8 cells were sorted. Germline V CDR1 and CDR2: SGHVS, FQNEAQ. CDR3 size: 13 residues. Trimming left V 5 bases short and J 2 bases short, with 9 bases between. This receptor was taken from a human donor who received a combined kidney and bone marrow transplant. Sequencing used Tregs from blood, obtained before the transplant. J is TRBJ1-2 and V is TRBV7-8; D not resolved. The chain's CDR3 is CASSALGNYGYTF. The CDR3 region has the DNA TGTGCCAGCAGCGCCCTGGGCAACTATGGCTACACCTTC.